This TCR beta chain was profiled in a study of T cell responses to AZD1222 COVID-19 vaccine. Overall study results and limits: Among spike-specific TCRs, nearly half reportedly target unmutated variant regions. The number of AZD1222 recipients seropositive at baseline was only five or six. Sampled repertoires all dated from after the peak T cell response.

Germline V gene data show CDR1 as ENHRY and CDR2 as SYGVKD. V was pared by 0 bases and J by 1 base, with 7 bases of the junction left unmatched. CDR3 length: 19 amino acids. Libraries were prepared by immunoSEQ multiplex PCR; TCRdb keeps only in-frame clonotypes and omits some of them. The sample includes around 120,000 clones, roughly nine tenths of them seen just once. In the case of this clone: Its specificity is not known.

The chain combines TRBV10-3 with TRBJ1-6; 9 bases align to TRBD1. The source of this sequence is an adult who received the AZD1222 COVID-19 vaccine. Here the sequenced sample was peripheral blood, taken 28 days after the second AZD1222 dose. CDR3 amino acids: CAISESDRGGGSYNSPLHF. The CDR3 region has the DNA TGTGCCATCAGTGAGTCGGACAGGGGAGGAGGGTCCTATAATTCACCCCTCCACTTT.